Sequencing of this T cell receptor (beta chain) was carried out in a study of identical twins. The CDR3 has 13 amino acids. Germline lookup yields CDR1 MNHNY and CDR2 SVGAGI (reference sequence). Trimming removed 8 bases at V and 0 bases at J, with 11 bases between. Turning to this clonotype: Its matching antigen is unknown.

In TCRdb, the 5' RACE reads were re-called with MiXCR into one record per CDR3 protein. Of roughly 260,000 distinct CDR3 sequences in the sample, roughly 13% were seen once. Overall study findings and caveats: Abundant cord blood beta clonotypes carried fewer insertions; memory repertoires showed none. Sequences that were out-of-frame, alpha and twin-shared displayed an excess of low generation probability.

The chain carries TRBV6-6 and TRBJ2-7; possibly TRBD2 for D (5 bases). The sequence was obtained from a woman in her late teens or twenties in good health. The sample comprised memory (CD45RO+) T cells sorted from blood. The CDR3 region has the DNA TGTGCCAGCGGGCCAAGCGGCTCCTACGAGCAGTACTTC. This translates into CASGPSGSYEQYF.